This T cell receptor (beta chain) appears in the sequencing data of a study of graft-versus-host responses after intestinal transplantation. Of note for this clone: Its specificity is not known.

Method: immunoSEQ multiplex PCR; TCRdb's copy keeps in-frame clones and lacks some. The sample yields 90,000 to 150,000 clones, just under 95% seen once. Germline V gives CDR1 SNHLY, CDR2 FYNNEI. Trimming took 7 bases from V and 4 from J, leaving 15 bases between them. This CDR3 contains 14 residues. The V and J genes are TRBV2 and TRBJ2-3; no clear D gene. This TCR came from a human donor who received an intestinal transplant. The sequenced sample was unstimulated CD4+ T cells sorted from spleen or lymph node cells, obtained before intestinal transplant. CDR3 loop: CASTRGYRPDTQYF. The CDR3 nucleotides are TGTGCCAGCACTCGAGGTTACCGACCAGATACGCAGTATTTT.